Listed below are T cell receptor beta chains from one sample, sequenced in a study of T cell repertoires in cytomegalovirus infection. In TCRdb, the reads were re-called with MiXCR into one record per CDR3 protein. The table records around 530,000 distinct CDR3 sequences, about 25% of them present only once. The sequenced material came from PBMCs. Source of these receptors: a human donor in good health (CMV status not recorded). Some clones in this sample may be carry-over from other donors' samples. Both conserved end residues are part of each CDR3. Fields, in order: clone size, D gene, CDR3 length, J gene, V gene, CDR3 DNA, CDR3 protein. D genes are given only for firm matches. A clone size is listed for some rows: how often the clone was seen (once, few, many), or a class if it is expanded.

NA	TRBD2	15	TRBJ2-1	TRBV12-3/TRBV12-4	TGTGCCAGCAGTTTGCGGGAGGGCTGGTACAATGAGCAGTTCTTC	CASSLREGWYNEQFF
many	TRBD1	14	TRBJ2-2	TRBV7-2	TGTGCCTCAGCCGGGACAGGGGGCGGCGGGGAGCTGTTTTTT	CASAGTGGGGELFF
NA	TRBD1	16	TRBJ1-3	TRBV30	TGTGCCTGGAGTACATGGGGGACAGGGTCCGGAAACACCATATATTTT	CAWSTWGTGSGNTIYF
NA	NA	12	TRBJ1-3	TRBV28	TGTGCCAGCACAAACAACTTAAACACCATATATTTT	CASTNNLNTIYF
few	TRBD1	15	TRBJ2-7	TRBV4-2	TGTGCCAGCAGCTTCCTCCGGGACAGTTCCTACGAGCAGTACTTC	CASSFLRDSSYEQYF
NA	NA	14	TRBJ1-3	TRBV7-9	TGTGCCAGCAGCTTCTTAGTCTCTGGAAACACCATATATTTT	CASSFLVSGNTIYF
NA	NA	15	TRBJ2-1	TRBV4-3	TGCGCCAGCAGCCAAGGGTGGGACTCTTTAGGGGAGCAGTTCTTC	CASSQGWDSLGEQFF
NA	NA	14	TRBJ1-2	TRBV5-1	TGCGCCAGTTCGCCGGGAGTCGATAACTATGGCTACACCTTC	CASSPGVDNYGYTF
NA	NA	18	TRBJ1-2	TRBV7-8	TGTGCCAGCAGCCAAAGGGTTGGCGGCGGCTTTACTAACTATGGCTACACCTTC	CASSQRVGGGFTNYGYTF
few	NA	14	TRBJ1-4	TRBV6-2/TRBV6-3	TGTGCCAGCACCGTCACAGGGAGGGGTGAAAAACTGTTTTTT	CASTVTGRGEKLFF
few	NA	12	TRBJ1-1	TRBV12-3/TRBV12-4	TGTGCCAGCAACCCCCTCGGGGGAGGGGCTTTCTTT	CASNPLGGGAFF
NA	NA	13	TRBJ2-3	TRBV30	TGTGCCTGGAGCATCCGGAGCACAGATACGCAGTATTTT	CAWSIRSTDTQYF
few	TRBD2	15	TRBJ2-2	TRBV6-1	TGTGCCAGCATCAAAGCGGGAGGCCCGACCGGGGAGCTGTTTTTT	CASIKAGGPTGELFF
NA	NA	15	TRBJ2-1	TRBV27	TGTGCCATCAAAACCGGGACGGATTCCTACAATGAGCAGTTCTTC	CAIKTGTDSYNEQFF
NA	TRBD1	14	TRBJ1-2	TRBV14	TGTGCCAGCAGCTTTCGGGACAGCCTCTATGGCTACACCTTC	CASSFRDSLYGYTF
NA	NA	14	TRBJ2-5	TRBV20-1	TGCAGTGCTGGAGGGCTGGCTATCCAAGAGACCCAGTACTTC	CSAGGLAIQETQYF
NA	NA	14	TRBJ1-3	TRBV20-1	TGCAGTGCTAGAGATCAGAGGGCTGGAAACACCATATATTTT	CSARDQRAGNTIYF
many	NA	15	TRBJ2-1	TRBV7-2	TGTGCCAGCAGCCCCGCTAGCCAGGGGTACAATGAGCAGTTCTTC	CASSPASQGYNEQFF
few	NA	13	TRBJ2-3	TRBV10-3	TGTGCCATCAGTGCCCTCAAAGGCGATACGCAGTATTTT	CAISALKGDTQYF
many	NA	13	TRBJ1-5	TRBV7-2	TGTGCCAGCAGCTTGGGACCCTATCAGCCCCAGCATTTT	CASSLGPYQPQHF
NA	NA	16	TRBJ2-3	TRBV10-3	TGTGCCATCAGTGAGTTTAGCGGAACTAGCACAGATACGCAGTATTTT	CAISEFSGTSTDTQYF
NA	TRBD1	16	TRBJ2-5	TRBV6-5	TGTGCCAGCAGTTACTCTTTTGGGACAGAGTCGGAGACCCAGTACTTC	CASSYSFGTESETQYF
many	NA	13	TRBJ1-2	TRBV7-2	TGTGCCAGCAGCTTGTACCCTAACTATGGCTACACCTTC	CASSLYPNYGYTF
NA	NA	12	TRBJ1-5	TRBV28	TGTGCCAGCAGGGGGGGCCATCAGCCCCAGCATTTT	CASRGGHQPQHF
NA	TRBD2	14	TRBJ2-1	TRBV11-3	TGTGCCAGCGAAAGCGGGAGGCCATACAATGAGCAGTTCTTC	CASESGRPYNEQFF
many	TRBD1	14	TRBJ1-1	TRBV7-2	TGTGCCAGCAGCCACCCCCAGGGGGGCGCTGAAGCTTTCTTT	CASSHPQGGAEAFF
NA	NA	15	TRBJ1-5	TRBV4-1	TGCGCCAGCAGCCAAGAAACAAATAGCAATCAGCCCCAGCATTTT	CASSQETNSNQPQHF
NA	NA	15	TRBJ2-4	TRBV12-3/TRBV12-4	TGTGCCAGCAGTCGTACGGGAGTAGCCAAAAACATTCAGTACTTC	CASSRTGVAKNIQYF
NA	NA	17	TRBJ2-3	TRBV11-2	TGTGCCAGCAGCTCAGGGACGTTGAGGGGCCCCACAGATACGCAGTATTTT	CASSSGTLRGPTDTQYF
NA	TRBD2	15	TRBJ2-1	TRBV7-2	TGTGCCAGCAGCTTAGCGGGTAGCGGGGGGAATGAGCAGTTCTTC	CASSLAGSGGNEQFF
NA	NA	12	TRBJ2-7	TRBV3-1	TGTGCCAGCAGCCGGGGTCAGATCGAGCAGTACTTC	CASSRGQIEQYF
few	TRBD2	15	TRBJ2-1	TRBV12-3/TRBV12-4	TGTGCCAGCAGCGGACTAGCGGGGTCCTACAATGAGCAGTTCTTC	CASSGLAGSYNEQFF
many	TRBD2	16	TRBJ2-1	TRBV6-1	TGTGCCAGCAGTTATATGGGACTAGCGGGAGCAAAGGAGCAGTTCTTC	CASSYMGLAGAKEQFF
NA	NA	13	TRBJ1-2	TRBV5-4	TGTGCCAGCAGCTGGGGGGACAACTATGGCTACACCTTC	CASSWGDNYGYTF
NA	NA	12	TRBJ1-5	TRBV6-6	TGTGCCAGCAGACACCCTAATCAGCCCCAGCATTTT	CASRHPNQPQHF
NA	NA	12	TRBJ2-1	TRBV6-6	TGTGCCTTAGGGGCCAGCACCAATGAGCAGTTCTTC	CALGASTNEQFF
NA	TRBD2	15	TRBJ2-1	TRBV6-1	TGTGCCAGTCTCTCGTCTAGTCGGGCGGGGGATGAGCAGTTCTTC	CASLSSSRAGDEQFF
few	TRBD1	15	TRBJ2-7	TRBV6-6	TGTGCCAGCAGTTACTCGAGCAGGACAGGGCGCGAGCAGTACTTC	CASSYSSRTGREQYF
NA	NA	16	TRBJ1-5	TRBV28	TGTGCCAGCACGACACGCGGAGGGAAAGAGAAACAGCCCCAGCATTTT	CASTTRGGKEKQPQHF
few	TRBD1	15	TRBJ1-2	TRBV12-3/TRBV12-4	TGTGCCAGCACCCAAGGACAGGGAATCGGCTATGGCTACACCTTC	CASTQGQGIGYGYTF
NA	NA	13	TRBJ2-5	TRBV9	TGTGCCAGCAGCGTAACTAACCAAGAGACCCAGTACTTC	CASSVTNQETQYF
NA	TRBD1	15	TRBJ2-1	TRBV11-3	TGTGCCAGCAGTAAACAGGGACAGGGGTTGGATGAGCAGTTCTTC	CASSKQGQGLDEQFF
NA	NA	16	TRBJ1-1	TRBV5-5	TGTGCCAGCAGCCCGCGACCCAGAGTCACGAACACTGAAGCTTTCTTT	CASSPRPRVTNTEAFF
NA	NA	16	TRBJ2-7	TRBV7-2	TGTGCCAGCAGCCTCGTAGCCGGTGGGAACTCCTACGAGCAGTACTTC	CASSLVAGGNSYEQYF
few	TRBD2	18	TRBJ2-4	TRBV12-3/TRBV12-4	TGTGCCAGCAGTCCCTTAAGCGGGAGTTCGTCAGCGGCGGACATTCAGTACTTC	CASSPLSGSSSAADIQYF
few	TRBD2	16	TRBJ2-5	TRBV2	TGTGCCAGCAGTGGAAGACTAGCGGGAGTGGACGAGACCCAGTACTTC	CASSGRLAGVDETQYF
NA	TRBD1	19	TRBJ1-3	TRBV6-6	TGTGCCAGCAGTTACTCTATTCCGACAGGGACGAGCTCTGGAAACACCATATATTTT	CASSYSIPTGTSSGNTIYF
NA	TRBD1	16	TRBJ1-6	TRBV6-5	TGTGCCAGCAGTTACTCGTTGGGACAGGGCAATTCACCCCTCCACTTT	CASSYSLGQGNSPLHF
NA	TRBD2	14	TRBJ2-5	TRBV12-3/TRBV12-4	TGTGCCAGCAGCACTAGCGGGAGCTCGGAGACCCAGTACTTC	CASSTSGSSETQYF
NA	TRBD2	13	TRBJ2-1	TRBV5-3	TGTGCCTCACAGACTAGCGGGACGAACAGTGAGTTCTTC	CASQTSGTNSEFF
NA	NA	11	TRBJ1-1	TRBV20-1	TGCAGTGCTAGAGGGTTGACTGAAGCTTTCTTT	CSARGLTEAFF
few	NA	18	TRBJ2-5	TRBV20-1	TGCAGTGCTAGAGTCTTGGGATCCGGCGGGACCCTTGGGGAGACCCAGTACTTC	CSARVLGSGGTLGETQYF